Detailed here is one T cell receptor (beta chain). Its antigen is still unknown. These data come from a study of chemoradiotherapy in HPV16-positive cancers. In the study overall: Functional T-cell assays on two HPV16-positive patients' cells defined candidate HPV-specific clones and common TCR motifs. General observations from the study: In HPV16-positive patients, HPV-responsive T-cell expansion tracked better recurrence-free survival. Non-HPV-specific T cells did not expand in tumors during treatment, whereas candidate HPV-specific clones and E7-related motifs did.

The data were produced by immunoSEQ multiplex PCR, yet TCRdb's version contains in-frame clones alone and is incomplete. The table lists approximately 7,000 clones, approximately 79% of them singletons, with more than 3.5% in the top ten. Repertoires were sampled repeatedly during chemoradiotherapy. The germline V gene has CDR1 SQVTM and CDR2 ANQGSEA. Trimming shortened V by 3 bases and J by 2 bases, and 14 bases separated the two germline ends. This CDR3 has 14 residues. This specimen was acquired from a patient who underwent chemoradiotherapy. The chain carries TRBV29-1 and TRBJ2-7, with D perhaps matching TRBD1 or TRBD2 (5 bases each). This receptor was obtained from a human donor with HPV-associated anogenital cancer. CDR3 DNA: TGCAGCGTTGAGGAGGCAGGGCCCCCCTACGAGCAGTACTTC. It encodes CSVEEAGPPYEQYF.